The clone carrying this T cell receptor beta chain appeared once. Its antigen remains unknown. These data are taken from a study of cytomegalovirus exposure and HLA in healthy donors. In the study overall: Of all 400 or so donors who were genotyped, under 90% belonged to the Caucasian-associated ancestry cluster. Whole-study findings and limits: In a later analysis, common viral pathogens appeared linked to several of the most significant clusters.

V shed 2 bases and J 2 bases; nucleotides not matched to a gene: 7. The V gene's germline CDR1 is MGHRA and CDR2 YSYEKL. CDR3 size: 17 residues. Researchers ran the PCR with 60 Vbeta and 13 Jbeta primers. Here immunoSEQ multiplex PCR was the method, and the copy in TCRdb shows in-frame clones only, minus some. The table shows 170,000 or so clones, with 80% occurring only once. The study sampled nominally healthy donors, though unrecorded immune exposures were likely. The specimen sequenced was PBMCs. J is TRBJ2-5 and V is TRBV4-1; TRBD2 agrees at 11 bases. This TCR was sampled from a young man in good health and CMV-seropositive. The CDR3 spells CASSQPSGLAAQETQYF. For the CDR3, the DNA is TGCGCCAGCAGCCAACCCTCGGGACTAGCGGCGCAAGAGACCCAGTACTTC.